A single sample gave rise to the 25 T cell receptor beta chains below, sequenced in a study of T cells after somatic rescue of genetic block. TCRdb keeps only in-frame clones here, not all; method: immunoSEQ multiplex PCR. The sample has tens of thousands of clones, 92% seen once; the top ten hold about 2.9%. The sample was peripheral blood mononuclear cells (PBMCs). All receptors come from a man aged 35 to 55.

V is TRBV6-1 and J is TRBJ2-1; D remains unclear. The CDR3 extends over 12 amino acids. Germline CDR1 MNHNS, CDR2 SASEGT. V was pared by 4 bases and J by 13 bases, with 14 bases between. The CDR3 protein is CASSVPEQIQFF. CDR3 nucleotide sequence: TGTGCCAGCAGTGTACCCGAGCAAATTCAGTTCTTC.

J is TRBJ2-3 and V is TRBV11-3; 15 nucleotides align to TRBD2. Per the germline V gene, CDR1 is SGHNT and CDR2 is YENEEA. V gave up 4 bases and J gave up 5 bases; unmatched junction bases: 4. CDR3 length: 16 residues. The CDR3 DNA reads TGTGCCAGCAGCTCCGGGACTAGCGGGAGGATAGATACGCAGTATTTT. Amino acids: CASSSGTSGRIDTQYF.

The chain has TRBV6-1 and TRBJ2-7, with TRBD2 identical over 10 bases. V dropped 3 bases and J dropped 4; count of bases not matched to a gene: 18. Germline V gives CDR1 MNHNS, CDR2 SASEGT. The CDR3 extends over 19 amino acids. CDR3 residues: CASSESGLAGVTLGYEQYF. In DNA, the CDR3 is TGTGCCAGCAGTGAGAGTGGGCTAGCGGGAGTTACCCTGGGGTACGAGCAGTACTTC.

This chain links TRBV30 with TRBJ1-2, with D perhaps TRBD1 (6 bases). The germline V and J ends were trimmed by 3 bases and 8 bases, with 16 bases remaining between them. Germline CDR1 is GTSNPN and CDR2 is SVGIG (reference sequence). The CDR3 covers 13 residues. For the CDR3, the DNA is TGTGCCTGGAGCCGTACGGGGGCAGGGGGCTACACCTTC. Protein sequence: CAWSRTGAGGYTF.

This clone was detected only once. The chain combines TRBV5-4 with TRBJ2-7; D may be TRBD1 or TRBD2 (5 bases each). V lost 3 bases, J lost 4 bases, and 14 bases lay in between. This CDR3 spans 14 amino acids. The germline gives CDR1 SGHNT, CDR2 YYREEE (reference sequence). The CDR3 DNA reads as TGTGCCAGCAGCTCACCGGGACCTTCTTACGAGCAGTACTTC. Amino acids: CASSSPGPSYEQYF.

The V gene is TRBV6-1, the J gene TRBJ2-3; unclear D gene. The CDR3 is 12 residues long. V lost 7 bases and J 4 bases, leaving 9 bases between the germline ends. CDR1 and CDR2 (germline): MNHNS, SASEGT. The CDR3 reads CASTQEADTQYF. The CDR3 nucleotides read TGTGCCAGCACCCAAGAAGCAGATACGCAGTATTTT.

The chain couples TRBV7-8 to TRBJ2-7; the D gene could be TRBD1 or TRBD2 (5 bases each). The V end was cut by 2 bases, the J end by 2 bases, with 10 bases between. This CDR3 has 14 residues. The V gene's germline CDR1 is SGHVS and CDR2 FQNEAQ. DNA of the CDR3: TGTGCCAGCAGCTTAATTTCGGGGCCCTACGAGCAGTACTTC. Translated: CASSLISGPYEQYF.

The chain joins TRBV5-5 to TRBJ2-3; 7 nucleotides line up with TRBD1. CDR3 length: 17 amino acids. Germline assignment: CDR1 SGHKS and CDR2 YYEKEE (reference sequence). The ends lost 1 base at V and 2 bases at J; junction bases unmatched: 10. DNA of the CDR3: TGTGCCAGCAGCTTGTTATTCGACAGGGAAATCACAGATACGCAGTATTTT. The encoded protein is CASSLLFDREITDTQYF.

The chain employs TRBV5-5 and TRBJ2-1, with a possible D match to TRBD1 (5 bases). This CDR3 contains 14 residues. Trimming shortened V by 2 bases and J by 3 bases, and 9 bases separated the two germline ends. Germline lookup yields CDR1 SGHKS and CDR2 YYEKEE (reference sequence). CDR3 in amino acids: CASSLFQGYNEQFF. The CDR3 coding sequence is TGTGCCAGCAGCTTATTTCAGGGCTACAATGAGCAGTTCTTC.

V is TRBV5-4 and J is TRBJ1-6; 7 bases are a match to TRBD1. The CDR3 runs 15 residues. The V gene end was trimmed by 3 bases and the J gene end by 7 bases; junction bases not matched to a gene: 7. Germline V gene data show CDR1 as SGHNT and CDR2 as YYREEE (reference sequence). The CDR3 DNA reads TGTGCCAGCAGCTCCCAAACAGGGGCGAATTCACCCCTCCACTTT. Protein product: CASSSQTGANSPLHF.

This sequence joins TRBV19 and TRBJ2-7, with 7 bases identical to TRBD2. The V segment lost 6 bases and the J segment 0 bases; nucleotides outside the gene matches: 11. Germline CDR1 and CDR2: LNHDA and SQIVND (reference sequence). There are 16 residues in the CDR3. Written as DNA, the CDR3 is TGTGCCAGTAGCCCTAAGCGGGGACCCAACTCCTACGAGCAGTACTTC. As protein: CASSPKRGPNSYEQYF.

The chain joins TRBV19 to TRBJ1-4; D perhaps matches TRBD1 (5 bases). This CDR3 is 16 amino acids long. Germline V gives CDR1 LNHDA, CDR2 SQIVND (reference sequence). Trimming cost V 3 bases and J 3 bases, with 14 bases left between them. The CDR3 coding sequence is TGTGCCAGTAGTATGCGGGGCAGGGTTCCTAATGAAAAACTGTTTTTT. Its translation: CASSMRGRVPNEKLFF.

The chain couples TRBV11-3 to TRBJ1-3; D is uncertain. The CDR3 has 15 residues. Trimming removed 0 bases at V and 0 bases at J, with 6 bases between. The germline V gene has CDR1 SGHNT and CDR2 YENEEA. The CDR3: CASSLDSGSGNTIYF. The CDR3 DNA reads TGTGCCAGCAGCTTAGATTCCGGCTCTGGAAACACCATATATTTT.

In its sample, this clone was seen once. The chain recombines TRBV11-2 with TRBJ2-5, with no clear D. The CDR3 runs to 14 residues. V shed 2 bases and J shed 5 bases, with 12 bases lying between them. The germline CDR1 and CDR2 sequences are SGHAT and FQNNGV. CDR3 DNA: TGTGCCAGCAGCTTAAGCAGGACCTGGGAGACCCAGTACTTC. Encoded protein: CASSLSRTWETQYF.

The V and J genes are TRBV30 and TRBJ2-7; 9 bases are a match to TRBD1. The ends lost 2 bases at V and 6 bases at J; junction bases unmatched: 8. CDR3 length equals 14 residues. Germline CDR1 GTSNPN, CDR2 SVGIG (reference sequence). The CDR3 sequence is CAWSSHTGGTEQYF. The DNA of the CDR3 is TGTGCCTGGAGTAGTCACACAGGGGGCACCGAGCAGTACTTC.

The V gene is TRBV28, the J gene TRBJ1-2; D is unclear. In germline, CDR1 is MDHEN, CDR2 SYDVKM. Trimming pared 1 base from V and 0 bases from J, leaving 3 bases between. There are 13 residues in the CDR3. The CDR3 DNA reads as TGTGCCAGCAGTTTATCCACTAACTATGGCTACACCTTC. Translation gives CASSLSTNYGYTF.

In this sample, this clone turned up once. The rearrangement links TRBV5-1 to TRBJ2-7; D perhaps matches TRBD2 (5 bases). The CDR3 runs 13 residues. Germline V gene sequence: CDR1 SGHRS, CDR2 YFSETQ. V was cut by 0 bases and J by 9 bases, with 13 bases left in between. The CDR3 bases are TGCGCCAGCAGCTTGGGGGAGACGGGGAGGCAGTACTTC. This sequence encodes CASSLGETGRQYF.

CDR3 nucleotides: TGTGCCAGCAGTTACTCGAAAAGGGGTAATTCACCCCTCCACTTT. Translated: CASSYSKRGNSPLHF. This rearrangement joins TRBV6-5 to TRBJ1-6; tentative D call: TRBD1 (5 bases). V lost 0 bases and J lost 6, with 9 bases in between. This CDR3 region has 15 residues. Looked up from germline, CDR1 is MNHEY and CDR2 is SVGAGI.

The chain has TRBV2 and TRBJ1-1, with D possibly being TRBD1 (5 bases). This CDR3 region has 13 residues. The germline V gene has CDR1 SNHLY and CDR2 FYNNEI. V was cut by 4 bases and J by 1 base, with 7 bases left in between. In DNA, the CDR3 is TGTGCCAGCAGTGGTGGACAGAACACTGAAGCTTTCTTT. Its protein is CASSGGQNTEAFF. Complete variable domain (other parts from reference TRBV2 and TRBJ1-1): EPEVTQTPSHQVTQMGQEVILRCVPISNHLYFYWYRQILGQKVEFLVSFYNNEISEKSEIFDDQFSVERPDGSNFTLKIRSTKLEDSAMYFCASSGGQNTEAFFGQGTRLTVV.

The rearrangement joins TRBV2 to TRBJ2-1, with 10 bases lining up with TRBD2. The CDR3 is 15 residues long. Germline loops: CDR1 SNHLY, CDR2 FYNNEI. V was clipped by 4 bases and J by 9 bases; unmatched bases: 9. In DNA, the CDR3 is TGTGCCAGCAGTGGGGGTCTAGCGGGAGTCGGTGAGCAGTTCTTC. Amino acid sequence: CASSGGLAGVGEQFF.

This rearrangement joins TRBV27 to TRBJ2-5; D might be TRBD2 (6 bases). The CDR3 sequence is 13 residues long. Germline V gene data show CDR1 as MNHEY and CDR2 as SMNVEV (reference sequence). V was pared by 4 bases and J by 3 bases, with 9 bases between. The CDR3 bases are TGTGCCAGCAGTTCATCGGGAGAAGAGACCCAGTACTTC. Protein product: CASSSSGEETQYF.

The chain is built from TRBV7-8 and TRBJ2-5; maybe TRBD2 (5 bases). This CDR3 region has 16 residues. V lost 5 bases, J lost 5 bases, and 21 bases lay in between. CDR1 is SGHVS and CDR2 is FQNEAQ in the germline V gene. The CDR3 region has the DNA TGTGCCAGCAGCCTATTAACTAGTCCCAGAGGGGAGACCCAGTACTTC. Translated: CASSLLTSPRGETQYF.

The V and J genes are TRBV4-1 and TRBJ2-7, with D tentatively TRBD1 (5 bases). Trimming shortened V by 3 bases and J by 3 bases, and 9 bases separated the two germline ends. The CDR3 covers 13 residues. Per the germline V gene, CDR1 is MGHRA and CDR2 is YSYEKL. This CDR3 reads CASSQQGYYEQYF. As DNA, the CDR3 is TGCGCCAGCAGCCAGCAGGGATACTACGAGCAGTACTTC.

Concerning this clone itself: The junction and the germline gene differ at one end; a read error may be behind it. The chain couples TRBV15 to TRBJ2-7, with TRBD2 as a possible D gene (6 bases). From germline, CDR1 is LNHNV and CDR2 YYDKDF (reference sequence). The CDR3 is 15 residues long. The CDR3 loop reads CTTSLEPAGSHEQYF. The CDR3 DNA follows: TGTACCACCAGCCTTGAGCCTGCGGGAAGTCACGAGCAGTACTTC.

This clone showed up just a few times. V is TRBV2 and J is TRBJ1-6, with a tentative D call TRBD1 (5 bases). Trimming took 7 bases from V and 10 from J, leaving 17 bases between them. Per the germline V gene, CDR1 is SNHLY and CDR2 is FYNNEI. The CDR3 sequence is 14 residues long. CDR3 sequence: CASILKMGPSPLHF. The CDR3 DNA reads as TGTGCCAGCATTCTAAAGATGGGGCCCTCACCCCTCCACTTT.